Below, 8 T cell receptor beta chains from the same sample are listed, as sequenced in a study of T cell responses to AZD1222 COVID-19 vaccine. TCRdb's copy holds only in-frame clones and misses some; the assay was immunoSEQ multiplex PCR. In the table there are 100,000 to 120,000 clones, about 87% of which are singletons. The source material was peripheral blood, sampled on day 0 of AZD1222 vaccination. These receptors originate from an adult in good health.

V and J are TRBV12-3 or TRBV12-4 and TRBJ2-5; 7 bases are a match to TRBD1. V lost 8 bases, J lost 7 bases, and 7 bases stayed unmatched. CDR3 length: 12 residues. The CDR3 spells CASRRGLMTQYF. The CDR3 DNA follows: TGTGCCAGCCGAAGGGGGCTGATGACCCAGTACTTC.

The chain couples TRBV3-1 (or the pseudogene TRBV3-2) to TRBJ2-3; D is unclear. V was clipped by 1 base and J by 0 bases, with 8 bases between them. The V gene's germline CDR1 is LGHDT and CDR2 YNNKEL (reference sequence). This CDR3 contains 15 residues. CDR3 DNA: TGTGCCAGCAGCCAAGTCCCGGTGAGCACAGATACGCAGTATTTT. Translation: CASSQVPVSTDTQYF.

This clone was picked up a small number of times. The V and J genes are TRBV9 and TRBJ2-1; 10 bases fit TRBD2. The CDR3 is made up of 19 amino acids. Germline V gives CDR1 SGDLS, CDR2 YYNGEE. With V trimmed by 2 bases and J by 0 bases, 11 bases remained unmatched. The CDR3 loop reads CASSVFSSGSSGSYNEQFF. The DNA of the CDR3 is TGTGCCAGCAGCGTCTTCTCTAGCGGGAGCTCTGGCTCCTACAATGAGCAGTTCTTC.

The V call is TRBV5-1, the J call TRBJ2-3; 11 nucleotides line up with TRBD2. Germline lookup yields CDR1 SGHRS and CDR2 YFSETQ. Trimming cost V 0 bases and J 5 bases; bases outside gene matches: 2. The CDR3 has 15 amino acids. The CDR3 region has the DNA TGCGCCAGCAGCTTGGAACTAGCGGGAGTAGATACGCAGTATTTT. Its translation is CASSLELAGVDTQYF.

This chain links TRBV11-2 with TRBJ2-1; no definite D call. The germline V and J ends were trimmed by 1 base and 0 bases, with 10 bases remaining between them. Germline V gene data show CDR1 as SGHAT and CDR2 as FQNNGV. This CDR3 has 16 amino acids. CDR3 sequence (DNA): TGTGCCAGCAGCTTAGCGATGGCGAGCTCCTACAATGAGCAGTTCTTC. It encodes CASSLAMASSYNEQFF.

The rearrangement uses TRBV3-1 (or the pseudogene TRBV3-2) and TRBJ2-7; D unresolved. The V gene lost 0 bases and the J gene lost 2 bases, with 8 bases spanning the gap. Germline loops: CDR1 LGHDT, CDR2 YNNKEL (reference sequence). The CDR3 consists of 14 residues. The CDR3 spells CASSQERRPYEQYF. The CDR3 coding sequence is TGTGCCAGCAGCCAAGAAAGGCGGCCCTACGAGCAGTACTTC.

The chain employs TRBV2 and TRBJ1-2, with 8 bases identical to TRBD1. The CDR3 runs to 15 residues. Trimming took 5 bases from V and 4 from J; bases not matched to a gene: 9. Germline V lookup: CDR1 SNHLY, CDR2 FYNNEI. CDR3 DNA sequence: TGTGCCAGCAGTACCGGACAGGGCCGATCCTATGGCTACACCTTC. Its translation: CASSTGQGRSYGYTF.

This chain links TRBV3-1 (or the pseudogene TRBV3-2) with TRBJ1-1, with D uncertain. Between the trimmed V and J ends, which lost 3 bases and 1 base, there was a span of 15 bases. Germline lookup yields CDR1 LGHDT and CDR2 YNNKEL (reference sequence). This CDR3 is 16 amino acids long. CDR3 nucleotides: TGTGCCAGCAGCCAGGTCTGGGGAGGGAGGAACACTGAAGCTTTCTTT. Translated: CASSQVWGGRNTEAFF.